This is a list of T cell receptor beta chains from one sample in a study of cytomegalovirus exposure and HLA in healthy donors. Clones were sequenced by immunoSEQ multiplex PCR, and TCRdb holds only the in-frame ones, with some missing. The data show 100,000 to 150,000 clones, over 60% seen once. Sequencing input: PBMCs. These receptor sequences come from a woman in her forties in good health and CMV-seropositive. Both conserved end residues are part of each CDR3. A D gene is named only where the DNA matches it firmly. Clone size is not always given. Where it is, it says once, few, many or a class for expanded clones.

15 | - | TRBJ1-1 | - | TRBV30 | CAWLNPGLMNTEAFF | TGTGCCTGGCTAAATCCAGGTTTGATGAACACTGAAGCTTTCTTT
13 | - | TRBJ1-5 | - | TRBV5-1 | CASSLALNQPQHF | TGCGCCAGCAGCTTGGCCTTGAATCAGCCCCAGCATTTT
14 | - | TRBJ2-7 | TRBD2 | TRBV19 | CASSRAGLGYEQYF | TGTGCCAGTAGCAGAGCGGGACTAGGCTACGAGCAGTACTTC
15 | - | TRBJ2-2 | - | TRBV5-1 | CASSPTVANTGELFF | TGCGCCAGCAGCCCGACAGTTGCGAACACCGGGGAGCTGTTTTTT
13 | - | TRBJ2-7 | - | TRBV7-7 | CASSFGLNYEQYF | TGTGCTAGCAGCTTCGGACTAAATTACGAGCAGTACTTC
15 | - | TRBJ1-3 | - | TRBV28 | CASSKGSLSGNTIYF | TGTGCCAGCAGCAAAGGGAGTCTCTCTGGAAACACCATATATTTT
11 | few | TRBJ2-5 | - | TRBV7-9 | CASSPRETQYF | TGTGCCAGCAGCCCGAGGGAGACCCAGTACTTC
12 | - | TRBJ2-5 | - | TRBV9 | CASSFRGETQYF | TGTGCCAGCAGCTTTCGGGGGGAGACCCAGTACTTC
14 | - | TRBJ2-7 | TRBD1 | TRBV5-1 | CASSPGQGKHEQYF | TGCGCCAGCAGCCCTGGACAGGGTAAACACGAGCAGTACTTC
13 | - | TRBJ2-2 | - | TRBV7-2 | CASSRPGAGELFF | TGTGCCAGCAGCCGTCCAGGGGCCGGGGAGCTGTTTTTT
16 | - | TRBJ2-5 | TRBD2 | TRBV5-1 | CASSLGTRAIQETQYF | TGCGCCAGCAGCTTAGGGACTAGGGCTATTCAAGAGACCCAGTACTTC
13 | once | TRBJ2-1 | - | TRBV15 | CATSRDLRNEQFF | TGTGCCACCAGCAGAGATTTACGGAATGAGCAGTTCTTC
15 | - | TRBJ2-7 | TRBD1 | TRBV19 | CASSPTGTGSDEQYF | TGTGCCAGTAGTCCAACCGGGACAGGGTCCGACGAGCAGTACTTC
18 | - | TRBJ2-1 | - | TRBV11-2 | CASSLVRRRANSYNEQFF | TGTGCCAGCAGCTTAGTGAGGCGGCGGGCGAACTCCTACAATGAGCAGTTCTTC
16 | - | TRBJ2-1 | - | TRBV19 | CASSSPPGKRNNEQFF | TGTGCCAGTAGTTCTCCACCGGGGAAGAGGAACAATGAGCAGTTCTTC
13 | - | TRBJ2-1 | - | TRBV29-1 | CSVDRGLGNEQFF | TGCAGCGTTGACAGGGGTTTGGGCAATGAGCAGTTCTTC
13 | - | TRBJ1-2 | - | TRBV2 | CASSADRQGGYTF | TGTGCCAGCAGTGCAGACAGGCAGGGTGGCTACACCTTC